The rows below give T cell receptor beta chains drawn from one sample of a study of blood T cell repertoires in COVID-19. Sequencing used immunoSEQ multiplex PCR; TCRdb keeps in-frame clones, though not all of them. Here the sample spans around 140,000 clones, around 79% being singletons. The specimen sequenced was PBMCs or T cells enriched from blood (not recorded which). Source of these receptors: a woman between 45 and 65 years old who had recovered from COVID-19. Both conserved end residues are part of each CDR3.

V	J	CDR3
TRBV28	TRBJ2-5	CASSFEGGLETQYF
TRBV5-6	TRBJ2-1	CASSLDSPYNEQFF
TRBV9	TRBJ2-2	CASSAGVANTGELFF
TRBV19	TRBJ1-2	CASSMGEANYGYTF
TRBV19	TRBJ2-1	CASSMFRASPYNEQFF
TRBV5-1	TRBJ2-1	CASSLSGLGDEQFF
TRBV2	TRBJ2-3	CASSRGGRTTDTQYF
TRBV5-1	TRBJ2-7	CASTRTGSYEQYF
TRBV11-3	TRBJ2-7	CASSLGDRQYF
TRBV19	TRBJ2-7	CASRRQQGYEQYF
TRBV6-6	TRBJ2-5	CASSPIGSSSETQYF
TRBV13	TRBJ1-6	CASSERQGGDNSPLHF
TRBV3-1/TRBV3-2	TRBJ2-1	CASSQAPPLREQFF
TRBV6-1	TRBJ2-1	CASSERAGVVNEQFF
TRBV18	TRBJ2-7	CASSPPGQPYEQYF
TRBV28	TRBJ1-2	CASSRDSYGYTF
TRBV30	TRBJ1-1	CAWSVDRGRATEAFF
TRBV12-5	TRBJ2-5	CASGLKQGPSGGAVGETQYF
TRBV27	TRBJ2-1	CASRDLEVYNEQFF
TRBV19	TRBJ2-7	CASTPREARGELYEQYF
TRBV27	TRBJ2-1	CASSLAGAYNEQFF
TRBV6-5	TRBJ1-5	CASKDRAGNQPQHF
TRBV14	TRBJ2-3	CASSQDWREEKFTDTQYF
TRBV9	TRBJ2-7	CASSPNQAGRRHEQYF
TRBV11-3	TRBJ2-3	CASSLMGLSTDTQYF
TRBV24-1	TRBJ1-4	CATSDSQGGGEKLFF
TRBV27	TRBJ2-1	CASSLTGGSYNEQFF
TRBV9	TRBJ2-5	CASSVEGTQYF
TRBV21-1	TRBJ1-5	CASSKSLDRRAYSNQPQHF
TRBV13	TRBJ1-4	CASSTDRDRGGEKLFF
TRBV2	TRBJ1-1	CASSDWGGGMNTEAFF
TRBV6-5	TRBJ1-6	CASSYESNSPLHF
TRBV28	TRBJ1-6	CASSPSLGRGSPLHF
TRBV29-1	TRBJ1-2	CSVQGTMGFYGYTF
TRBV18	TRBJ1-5	CASSASVQPDQPQHF
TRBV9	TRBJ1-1	CASSALAGANTEAFF
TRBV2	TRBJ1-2	CASSEDLIRRYTF
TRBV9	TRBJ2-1	CASSPYEVRATEQFF
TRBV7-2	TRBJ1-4	CASNGRGAEEKLFF
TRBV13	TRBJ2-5	CASSPSSGGFVETQYF
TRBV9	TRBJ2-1	CASSVGLDIGEQFF
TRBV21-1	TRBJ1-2	CASSKGPQGDYGYTF
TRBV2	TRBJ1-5	CASSRDSNQPQHF
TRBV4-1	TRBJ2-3	CASSRPPGLADTDTQYF
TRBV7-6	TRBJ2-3	CASSLLTSGRALDSQRTQYF
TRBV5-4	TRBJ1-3	CASSYGQGGGNTIYF
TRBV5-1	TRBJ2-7	CASSKGTGDYEQYF
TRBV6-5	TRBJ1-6	CASSQDSNNSPLHF
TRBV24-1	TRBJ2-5	CATSDRYQETQYF
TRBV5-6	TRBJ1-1	CASSFLGSGGTEAFF
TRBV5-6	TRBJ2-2	CASSFGTGSYTGELFF
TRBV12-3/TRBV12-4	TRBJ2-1	CASNPGPGEQFF
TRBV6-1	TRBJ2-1	CASSELAHQNEQFF
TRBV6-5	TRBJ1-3	CASSFARSSGNTIYF
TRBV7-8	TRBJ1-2	CASSRTREAYGYTF